The TCR beta chain under discussion was sequenced for a study of Ad26.COV2.S vaccination and SARS-CoV-2 variants. General study points: Vaccinees and placebo recipients showed similar non-spike TCR breadth.

As for this clone: The antigen is not known.

J was trimmed by 7 bases and V by 1 base; bases with no gene match: 4. The V gene's germline CDR1 is MNHEY and CDR2 SVGAGI. There are 14 residues in the CDR3. The treatment denotes: around 19 received Ad26.COV2.S at low or high dose, single or two shots; about 5 received placebo; per-sample allocation not given. The samples date from day 63 after the first vaccine or placebo injection. Sequenced by immunoSEQ multiplex PCR; TCRdb stores in-frame clones only, minus some. The sample includes about 320,000 clones, roughly 84% of them seen just once. The clonotype originates from a person between 18 and 59 years old who received the Ad26.COV2.S COVID-19 vaccine or a placebo. The source was peripheral blood, collected in a trial of Ad26.COV2.S vaccine versus placebo. The chain recombines TRBV6-5 with TRBJ1-3; 7 positions match TRBD1. As DNA, the CDR3 is TGTGCCAGCAGTTACTTGGCCAGGGGGAACACCATATATTTT. Translating gives CASSYLARGNTIYF.